This T cell receptor beta chain stems from a study of T cells in Graves' hyperthyroidism and ophthalmopathy. This clonotype was seen more than once but under ten times. Regions amplified from RNA transcripts were the TCR beta CDR3 regions. TCR CDR3 underwent first-round RT-PCR with the HTBI primer set. In TCRdb, the multiplex PCR reads were re-called with MiXCR into one record per CDR3 protein. The data contain a few hundred thousand distinct CDR3 sequences, 20% to 25% of them seen just once; the ten biggest clones take up around 67%. Germline CDR1 reads SGDLS; CDR2 reads YYNGEE. V dropped 4 bases and J dropped 1; count of bases not matched to a gene: 6. This CDR3 has 16 amino acids.

Sequences were obtained from blood. The chain has TRBV9 and TRBJ2-5; 11 nucleotides agree with TRBD2. The TCR was taken from a man aged 45 to 65 with Graves' hyperthyroidism. In nucleotides, the CDR3 is TGTGCCAGCAGCCCTCAGGGACTAGCGGCCCAAGAGACCCAGTACTTC. It codes for CASSPQGLAAQETQYF. The variable domain in full, with the rest retrieved from reference TRBV9 and TRBJ2-5, is DSGVTQTPKHLITATGQRVTLRCSPRSGDLSVYWYQQSLDQGLQFLIQYYNGEERAKGNILERFSAQQFPDLHSELNLSSLELGDSALYFCASSPQGLAAQETQYFGPGTRLLVL.